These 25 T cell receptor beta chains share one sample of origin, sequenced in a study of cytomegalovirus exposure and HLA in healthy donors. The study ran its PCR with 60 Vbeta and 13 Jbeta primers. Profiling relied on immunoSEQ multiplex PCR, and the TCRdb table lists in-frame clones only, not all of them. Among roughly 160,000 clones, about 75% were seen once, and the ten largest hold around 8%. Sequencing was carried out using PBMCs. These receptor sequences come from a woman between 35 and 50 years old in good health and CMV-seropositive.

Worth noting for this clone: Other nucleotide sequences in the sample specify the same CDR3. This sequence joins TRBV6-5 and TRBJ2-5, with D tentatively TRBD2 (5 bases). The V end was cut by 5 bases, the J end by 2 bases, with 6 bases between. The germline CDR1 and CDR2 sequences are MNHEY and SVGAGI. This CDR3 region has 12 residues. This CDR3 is CASSRGQETQYF. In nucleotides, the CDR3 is TGTGCCAGCAGTCGGGGACAAGAGACCCAGTACTTC.

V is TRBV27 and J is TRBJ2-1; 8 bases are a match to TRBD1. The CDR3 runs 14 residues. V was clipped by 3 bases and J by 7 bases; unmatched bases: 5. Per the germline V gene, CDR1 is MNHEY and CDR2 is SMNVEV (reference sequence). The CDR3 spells CASSFGQGYNEQFF. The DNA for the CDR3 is TGTGCCAGCAGTTTTGGACAGGGTTATAATGAGCAGTTCTTC.

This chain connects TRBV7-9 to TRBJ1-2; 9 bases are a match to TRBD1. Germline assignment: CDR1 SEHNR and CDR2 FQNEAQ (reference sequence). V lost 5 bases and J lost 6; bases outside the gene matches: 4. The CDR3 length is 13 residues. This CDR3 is CASSTGQGNGYTF. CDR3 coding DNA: TGTGCCAGCAGCACTGGACAGGGGAATGGCTACACCTTC.

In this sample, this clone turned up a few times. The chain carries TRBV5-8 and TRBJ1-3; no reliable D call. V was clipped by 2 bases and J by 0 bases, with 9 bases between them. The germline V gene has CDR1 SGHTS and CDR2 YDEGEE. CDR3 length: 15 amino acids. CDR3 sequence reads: CASSFPIDSGNTIYF. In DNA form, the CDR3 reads TGTGCCAGCAGCTTCCCCATAGACTCTGGAAACACCATATATTTT.

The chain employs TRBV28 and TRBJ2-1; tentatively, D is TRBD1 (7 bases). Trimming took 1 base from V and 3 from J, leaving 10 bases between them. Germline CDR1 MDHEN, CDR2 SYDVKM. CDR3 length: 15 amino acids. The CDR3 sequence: CASSLYRGGYNEQFF. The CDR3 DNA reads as TGTGCCAGCAGTTTATACAGGGGAGGCTACAATGAGCAGTTCTTC.

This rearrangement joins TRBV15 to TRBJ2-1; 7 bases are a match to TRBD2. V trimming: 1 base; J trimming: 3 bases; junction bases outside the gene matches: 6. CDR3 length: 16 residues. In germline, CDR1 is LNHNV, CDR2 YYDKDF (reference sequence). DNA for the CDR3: TGTGCCACCAGCAGAGCGGGAGGACGGGACTACAATGAGCAGTTCTTC. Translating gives CATSRAGGRDYNEQFF.

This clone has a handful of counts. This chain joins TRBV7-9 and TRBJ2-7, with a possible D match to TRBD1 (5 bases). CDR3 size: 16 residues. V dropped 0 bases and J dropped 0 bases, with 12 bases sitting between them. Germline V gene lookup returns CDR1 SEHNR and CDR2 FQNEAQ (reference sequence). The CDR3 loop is CASSLARRTRSYEQYF. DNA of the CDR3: TGTGCCAGCAGCTTAGCGCGTCGGACACGCTCCTACGAGCAGTACTTC.

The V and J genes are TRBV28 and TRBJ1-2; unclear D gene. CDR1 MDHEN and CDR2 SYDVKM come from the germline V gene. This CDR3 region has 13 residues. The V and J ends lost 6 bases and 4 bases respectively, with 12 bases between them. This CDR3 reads CASRFTASYGYTF. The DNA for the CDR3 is TGTGCCAGCAGATTTACAGCAAGCTATGGCTACACCTTC.

The CDR3 nucleotides read TGTGCCAGCAGTTCCCTTTTGACAGGGGGGTTAGAGGGACTGTTTTTT. Its protein product is CASSSLLTGGLEGLFF. The chain has TRBV27 and TRBJ1-4; 9 bases are a match to TRBD1. This CDR3 region has 16 residues. CDR1 is MNHEY, CDR2 SMNVEV, per germline (reference sequence). V lost 4 bases to trimming and J lost 13 bases; unmatched junction nucleotides: 16.

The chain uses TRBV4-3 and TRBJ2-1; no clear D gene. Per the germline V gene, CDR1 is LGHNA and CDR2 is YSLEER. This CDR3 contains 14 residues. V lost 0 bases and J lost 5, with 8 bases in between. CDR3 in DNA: TGCGCCAGCAGCCAAGATCCCTCTAACAATGAGCAGTTCTTC. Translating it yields CASSQDPSNNEQFF.

The DNA of the CDR3 is TGTGCCAGCAGCCAGAACAGGGAAAGCTCCTACGAGCAGTACTTC. It specifies CASSQNRESSYEQYF. The J gene is TRBJ2-7, the V gene TRBV27, with D possibly matching TRBD1 (6 bases). The CDR3 sequence is 15 residues long. Germline CDR1 and CDR2: MNHEY and SMNVEV (reference sequence). Trimming left V 6 bases short and J 0 bases short, with 15 bases between.

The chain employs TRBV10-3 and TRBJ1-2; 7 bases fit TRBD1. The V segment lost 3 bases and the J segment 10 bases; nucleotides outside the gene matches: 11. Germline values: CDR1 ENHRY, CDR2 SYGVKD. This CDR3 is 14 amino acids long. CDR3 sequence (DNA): TGTGCCATCAGTGAAGGACAGGTGGCATCCCTCTACACCTTC. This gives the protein CAISEGQVASLYTF.

CDR3 loop: CASSTRVNNEQFF. The CDR3 nucleotides read TGTGCCAGTAGCACCAGGGTTAACAATGAGCAGTTCTTC. The rearrangement links TRBV19 to TRBJ2-1; possible D gene TRBD1, 5 bases. V was clipped by 6 bases and J by 5 bases, with 11 bases between them. This CDR3 contains 13 residues. The germline CDR1 and CDR2 sequences are LNHDA and SQIVND (reference sequence).

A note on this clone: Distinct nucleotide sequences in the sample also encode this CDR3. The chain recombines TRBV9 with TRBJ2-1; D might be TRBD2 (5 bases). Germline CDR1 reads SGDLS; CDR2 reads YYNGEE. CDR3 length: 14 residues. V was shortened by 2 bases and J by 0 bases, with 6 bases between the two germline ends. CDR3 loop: CASSVSGSYNEQFF. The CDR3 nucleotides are TGTGCCAGCAGCGTGAGCGGCTCCTACAATGAGCAGTTCTTC.

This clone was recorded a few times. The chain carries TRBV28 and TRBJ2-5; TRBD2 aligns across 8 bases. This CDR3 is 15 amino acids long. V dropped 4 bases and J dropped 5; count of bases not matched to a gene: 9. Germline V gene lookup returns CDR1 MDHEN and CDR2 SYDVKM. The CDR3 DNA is TGTGCCAGCAGTTCGGGCGGAGGCGGGAGGGAGACCCAGTACTTC. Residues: CASSSGGGGRETQYF.

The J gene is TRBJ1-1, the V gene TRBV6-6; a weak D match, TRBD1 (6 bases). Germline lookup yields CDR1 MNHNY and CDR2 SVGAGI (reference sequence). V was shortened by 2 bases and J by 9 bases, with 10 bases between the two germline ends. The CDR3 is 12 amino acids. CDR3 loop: CASSYGGQKAFF. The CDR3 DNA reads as TGTGCCAGCAGTTACGGAGGACAGAAAGCTTTCTTT.

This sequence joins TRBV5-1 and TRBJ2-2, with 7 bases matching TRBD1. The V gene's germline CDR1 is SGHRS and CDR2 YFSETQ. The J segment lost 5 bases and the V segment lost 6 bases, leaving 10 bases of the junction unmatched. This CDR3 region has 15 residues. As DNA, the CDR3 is TGCGCCAGCACGACAGGGTTGGGACCGACCGGGGAGCTGTTTTTT. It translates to CASTTGLGPTGELFF.

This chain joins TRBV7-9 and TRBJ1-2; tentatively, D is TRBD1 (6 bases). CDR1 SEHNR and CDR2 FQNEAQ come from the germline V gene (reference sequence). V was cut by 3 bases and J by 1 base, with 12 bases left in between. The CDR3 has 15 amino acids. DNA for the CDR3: TGTGCCAGCAGCTTTTTCTCGGACAGTAACTATGGCTACACCTTC. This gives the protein CASSFFSDSNYGYTF.

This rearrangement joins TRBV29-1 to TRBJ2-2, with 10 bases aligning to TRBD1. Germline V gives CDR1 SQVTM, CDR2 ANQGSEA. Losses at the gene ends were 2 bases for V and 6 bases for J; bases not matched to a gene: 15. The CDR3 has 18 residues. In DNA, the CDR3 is TGCAGCGTTGAACAGGACAGGGGGAGCCCACCCTTCGCCGGGGAGCTGTTTTTT. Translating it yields CSVEQDRGSPPFAGELFF.

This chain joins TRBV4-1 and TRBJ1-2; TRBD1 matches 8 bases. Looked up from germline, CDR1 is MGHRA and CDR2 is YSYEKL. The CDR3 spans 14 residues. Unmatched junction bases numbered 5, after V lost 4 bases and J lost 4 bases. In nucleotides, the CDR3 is TGCGCCAGCAGCCTTGGGACAGGCGGCTATGGCTACACCTTC. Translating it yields CASSLGTGGYGYTF.

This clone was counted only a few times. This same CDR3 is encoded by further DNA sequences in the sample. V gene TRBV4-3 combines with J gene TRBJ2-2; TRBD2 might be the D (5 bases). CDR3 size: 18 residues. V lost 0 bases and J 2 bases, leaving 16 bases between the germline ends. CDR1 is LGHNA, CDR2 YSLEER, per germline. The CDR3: CASSQEQDFLTNTGELFF. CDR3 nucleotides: TGCGCCAGCAGCCAAGAGCAGGACTTTCTCACTAACACCGGGGAGCTGTTTTTT.

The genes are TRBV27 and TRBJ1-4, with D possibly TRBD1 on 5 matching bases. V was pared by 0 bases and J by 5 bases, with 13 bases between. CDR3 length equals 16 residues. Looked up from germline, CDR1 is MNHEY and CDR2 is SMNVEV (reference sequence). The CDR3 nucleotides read TGTGCCAGCAGTTTATCGCCACAGGCCCCAAATGAAAAACTGTTTTTT. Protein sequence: CASSLSPQAPNEKLFF.

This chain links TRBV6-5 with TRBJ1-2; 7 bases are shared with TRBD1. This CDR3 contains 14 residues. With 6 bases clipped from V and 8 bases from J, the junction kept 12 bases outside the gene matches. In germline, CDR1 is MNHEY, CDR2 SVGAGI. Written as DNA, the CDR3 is TGTGCCAGCAGCTGGACAGGTTCGCCTGTAGGCTACACCTTC. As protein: CASSWTGSPVGYTF.

CDR3 bases: TGTGCCAGCAGCTACCCCAGGGGGGACGAGCAGTACTTC. Its translation is CASSYPRGDEQYF. The chain is built from TRBV11-2 and TRBJ2-7; the D gene is possibly TRBD1 (7 bases). CDR3 length equals 13 residues. The germline V gene has CDR1 SGHAT and CDR2 FQNNGV. Trimming shortened V by 4 bases and J by 5 bases, and 12 bases separated the two germline ends.

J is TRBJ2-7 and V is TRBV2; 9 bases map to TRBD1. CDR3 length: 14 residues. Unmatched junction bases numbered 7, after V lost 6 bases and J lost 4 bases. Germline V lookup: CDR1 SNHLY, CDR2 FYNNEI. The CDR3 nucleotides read TGTGCCAGCAGGGAGACAGGGGGTTGGTACGAGCAGTACTTC. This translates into CASRETGGWYEQYF.